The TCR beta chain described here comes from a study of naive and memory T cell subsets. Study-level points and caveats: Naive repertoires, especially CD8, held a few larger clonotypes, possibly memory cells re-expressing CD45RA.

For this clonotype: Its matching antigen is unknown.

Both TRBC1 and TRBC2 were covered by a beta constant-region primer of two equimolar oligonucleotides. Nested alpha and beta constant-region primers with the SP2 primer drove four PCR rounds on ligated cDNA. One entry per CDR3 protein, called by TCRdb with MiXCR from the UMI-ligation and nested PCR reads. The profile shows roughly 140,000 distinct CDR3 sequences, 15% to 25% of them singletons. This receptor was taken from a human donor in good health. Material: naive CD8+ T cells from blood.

The DNA of the CDR3 is TGCAGCGTTGTTACCCTTTTTAGAAATGAGCAGTTCTTC. This sequence encodes CSVVTLFRNEQFF. The J gene is TRBJ2-1, the V gene TRBV29-1; D is unclear. V lost 4 bases, J lost 7 bases, and 14 bases lay in between. The CDR3 length is 13 residues. Germline-derived CDR1 and CDR2 are SQVTM and ANQGSEA.